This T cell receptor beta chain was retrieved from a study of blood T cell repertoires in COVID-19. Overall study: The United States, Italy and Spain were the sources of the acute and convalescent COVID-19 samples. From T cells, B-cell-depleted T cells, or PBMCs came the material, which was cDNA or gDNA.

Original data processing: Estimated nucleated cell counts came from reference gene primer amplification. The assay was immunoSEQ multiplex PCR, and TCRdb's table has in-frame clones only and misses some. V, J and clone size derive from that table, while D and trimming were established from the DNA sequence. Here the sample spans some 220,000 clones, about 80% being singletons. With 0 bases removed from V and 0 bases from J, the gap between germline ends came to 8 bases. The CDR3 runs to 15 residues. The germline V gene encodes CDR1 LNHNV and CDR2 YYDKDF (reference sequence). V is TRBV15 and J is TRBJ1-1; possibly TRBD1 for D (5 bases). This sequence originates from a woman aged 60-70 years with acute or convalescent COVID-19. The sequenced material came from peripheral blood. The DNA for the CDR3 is TGTGCCACCAGCAGAGATGGGGCCCTGAACACTGAAGCTTTCTTT. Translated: CATSRDGALNTEAFF.